This is a list of T cell receptor beta chains from one sample in a study of regulatory T cells in long-lasting Graves disease. A single record per CDR3 protein comes from TCRdb applying MiXCR to the multiplex PCR reads. Of roughly 430,000 distinct CDR3 sequences in the sample, roughly 17% are singletons; the top ten hold 9.5% to 12%. These same data were also listed under a study on T cells in Graves' hyperthyroidism and ophthalmopathy.

Sequencing was performed on peripheral blood mononuclear cells (PBMCs), taken at new diagnosis, from a patient treated with antithyroid drugs. The receptors were gathered from a woman aged 25 to 45 with Graves disease. CDR3s include the opening cysteine and the closing phenylalanine or tryptophan. Each record gives: CDR3 protein, CDR3 DNA, D gene, V gene, J gene, clone size. A D gene is named only where the DNA matches it firmly. The size of a clone is reported for some rows only, either as once, few or many, or as a class for expanded clones.

cdr3_aa: CAWSDAWTGNTGELFF
cdr3_nt: TGTGCCTGGAGTGATGCCTGGACAGGGAACACCGGGGAGCTGTTTTTT
d_call: TRBD1
v_call: TRBV30
j_call: TRBJ2-2
clone_size: many

cdr3_aa: CASSLGQGATYGYTF
cdr3_nt: TGTGCCAGCAGCTTAGGACAGGGGGCGACCTATGGCTACACCTTC
d_call: TRBD1
v_call: TRBV13
j_call: TRBJ1-2
clone_size: many

cdr3_aa: CASSSPGLATSSSYEQYF
cdr3_nt: TGTGCCAGCAGTTCCCCGGGACTAGCGACCTCAAGCTCCTACGAGCAGTACTTC
d_call: TRBD2
v_call: TRBV28
j_call: TRBJ2-7
clone_size: many

cdr3_aa: CASSRTGLRYTF
cdr3_nt: TGTGCCAGCAGCCGAACTGGTCTCCGCTACACCTTC
d_call: .
v_call: TRBV3-1
j_call: TRBJ1-2
clone_size: few

cdr3_aa: CSALALSSYNEQFF
cdr3_nt: TGCAGTGCTTTAGCGTTAAGCTCCTACAATGAGCAGTTCTTC
d_call: .
v_call: TRBV20-1
j_call: TRBJ2-1
clone_size: many

cdr3_aa: CATSRAQLGFEKLFF
cdr3_nt: TGTGCCACCAGCAGAGCTCAGTTGGGCTTTGAAAAACTGTTTTTT
d_call: .
v_call: TRBV15
j_call: TRBJ1-4
clone_size: .

cdr3_aa: CASSTAGGSYEQYF
cdr3_nt: TGTGCCAGTAGTACCGCCGGGGGAAGCTACGAGCAGTACTTC
d_call: .
v_call: TRBV19
j_call: TRBJ2-7
clone_size: few

cdr3_aa: CASSLSGSNDEQFF
cdr3_nt: TGTGCCAGCAGCTTATCCGGGAGTAATGATGAGCAGTTCTTC
d_call: .
v_call: TRBV7-2
j_call: TRBJ2-1
clone_size: .

cdr3_aa: CSASGLQGTYEQYF
cdr3_nt: TGCAGTGCTAGTGGGCTCCAGGGGACCTACGAGCAGTACTTC
d_call: .
v_call: TRBV20-1
j_call: TRBJ2-7
clone_size: many

cdr3_aa: CASSLSGTGNEQFF
cdr3_nt: TGTGCCAGCAGCTTATCCGGGACAGGGAATGAGCAGTTCTTC
d_call: TRBD1
v_call: TRBV7-2
j_call: TRBJ2-1
clone_size: many

cdr3_aa: CASSSPATGIRHF
cdr3_nt: TGCGCCAGCAGCTCCCCAGCGACAGGGATACGGCACTTC
d_call: TRBD1
v_call: TRBV5-1
j_call: TRBJ2-7
clone_size: .

cdr3_aa: CSARGYRETNQPQHF
cdr3_nt: TGCAGTGCTAGAGGATACAGGGAAACTAATCAGCCCCAGCATTTT
d_call: .
v_call: TRBV20-1
j_call: TRBJ1-5
clone_size: .

cdr3_aa: CAWSVPAWVGGYTF
cdr3_nt: TGTGCCTGGAGTGTACCCGCATGGGTAGGGGGCTACACCTTC
d_call: .
v_call: TRBV30
j_call: TRBJ1-2
clone_size: few

cdr3_aa: CASSSTRANTGELFF
cdr3_nt: TGTGCCAGCAGCTCAACCAGGGCGAACACCGGGGAGCTGTTTTTT
d_call: .
v_call: TRBV12-3/TRBV12-4
j_call: TRBJ2-2
clone_size: few

cdr3_aa: CASSLLEQGQVVNEKLFF
cdr3_nt: TGTGCCAGCAGCTTACTAGAGCAGGGACAGGTCGTTAATGAAAAACTGTTTTTT
d_call: TRBD1
v_call: TRBV7-6
j_call: TRBJ1-4
clone_size: .

cdr3_aa: CASSQDLGGIKTDTQYF
cdr3_nt: TGCGCCAGCAGCCAAGATCTGGGGGGGATAAAGACAGATACGCAGTATTTT
d_call: TRBD2
v_call: TRBV4-3
j_call: TRBJ2-3
clone_size: .

cdr3_aa: CASSPGTGNQPQHF
cdr3_nt: TGTGCCAGCAGTCCAGGGACAGGGAATCAGCCCCAGCATTTT
d_call: TRBD1
v_call: TRBV28
j_call: TRBJ1-5
clone_size: many

cdr3_aa: CASRPGTVQETQYF
cdr3_nt: TGTGCCAGCAGACCCGGGACTGTCCAAGAGACCCAGTACTTC
d_call: .
v_call: TRBV2
j_call: TRBJ2-5
clone_size: many

cdr3_aa: CASSQGAGNEQFF
cdr3_nt: TGTGCCAGCAGCCAAGGGGCAGGGAATGAGCAGTTCTTC
d_call: .
v_call: TRBV3-1
j_call: TRBJ2-1
clone_size: many

cdr3_aa: CASSLDRRPENEQFF
cdr3_nt: TGTGCCAGCAGCTTAGATCGACGACCCGAAAATGAGCAGTTCTTC
d_call: .
v_call: TRBV7-6
j_call: TRBJ2-1
clone_size: few

cdr3_aa: CASTQQGLNYEQYF
cdr3_nt: TGTGCCAGCACCCAACAGGGGCTTAACTACGAGCAGTACTTC
d_call: TRBD1
v_call: TRBV28
j_call: TRBJ2-7
clone_size: many

cdr3_aa: CASISGLAGGKRETQYF
cdr3_nt: TGTGCCAGCATATCGGGACTAGCGGGAGGGAAGAGAGAGACCCAGTACTTC
d_call: TRBD2
v_call: TRBV7-9
j_call: TRBJ2-5
clone_size: .

cdr3_aa: CSARDPRARRNTEAFF
cdr3_nt: TGCAGTGCTAGAGATCCCCGGGCCCGGAGGAACACTGAAGCTTTCTTT
d_call: .
v_call: TRBV20-1
j_call: TRBJ1-1
clone_size: many

cdr3_aa: CASSPRLGDTQYF
cdr3_nt: TGTGCCAGCAGCCCACGGCTTGGTGATACGCAGTATTTT
d_call: .
v_call: TRBV14
j_call: TRBJ2-3
clone_size: few

cdr3_aa: CASSIDAGGFNQPQHF
cdr3_nt: TGTGCCAGCAGCATAGACGCGGGGGGCTTCAATCAGCCCCAGCATTTT
d_call: .
v_call: TRBV9
j_call: TRBJ1-5
clone_size: .

cdr3_aa: CASSTGPRDSNTGELFF
cdr3_nt: TGCGCCAGCAGCACCGGACCTAGGGACTCGAACACCGGGGAGCTGTTTTTT
d_call: .
v_call: TRBV5-1
j_call: TRBJ2-2
clone_size: .

cdr3_aa: CASSQDAVTRVRPQHF
cdr3_nt: TGCGCCAGCAGCCAAGACGCAGTTACCAGGGTCAGGCCCCAGCATTTT
d_call: .
v_call: TRBV4-3
j_call: TRBJ1-5
clone_size: .

cdr3_aa: CASSQDVRGYTYNEQFF
cdr3_nt: TGTGCCAGCAGCCAAGATGTAAGGGGATATACCTACAATGAGCAGTTCTTC
d_call: .
v_call: TRBV3-1
j_call: TRBJ2-1
clone_size: few

cdr3_aa: CASSLYTSSTDTQYF
cdr3_nt: TGTGCCAGCAGCTTGTACACTTCTAGCACAGATACGCAGTATTTT
d_call: .
v_call: TRBV5-4
j_call: TRBJ2-3
clone_size: many

cdr3_aa: CASSPYDNNYGYTF
cdr3_nt: TGTGCCAGCTCACCATACGACAATAACTATGGCTACACCTTC
d_call: .
v_call: TRBV18
j_call: TRBJ1-2
clone_size: many

cdr3_aa: CASRLLTRPNTGELFF
cdr3_nt: TGTGCCAGCAGACTCCTGACTAGACCGAACACCGGGGAGCTGTTTTTT
d_call: .
v_call: TRBV6-1
j_call: TRBJ2-2
clone_size: many

cdr3_aa: CASSVEWREEQFF
cdr3_nt: TGTGCCAGCAGCGTAGAGTGGCGGGAGGAGCAGTTCTTC
d_call: TRBD2
v_call: TRBV9
j_call: TRBJ2-1
clone_size: .

cdr3_aa: CASSLEPQTSGSRLNEQFF
cdr3_nt: TGTGCCAGCAGCTTAGAACCCCAGACTAGCGGGAGCAGACTCAATGAGCAGTTCTTC
d_call: TRBD2
v_call: TRBV7-6
j_call: TRBJ2-1
clone_size: .

cdr3_aa: CASDRGSDGTDTQYF
cdr3_nt: TGTGCCAGTGATCGCGGGAGTGACGGCACAGATACGCAGTATTTT
d_call: TRBD2
v_call: TRBV5-5
j_call: TRBJ2-3
clone_size: many

cdr3_aa: CASSPPPPGHINYGYTF
cdr3_nt: TGTGCCAGCAGTCCGCCTCCACCGGGACACATTAACTATGGCTACACCTTC
d_call: .
v_call: TRBV28
j_call: TRBJ1-2
clone_size: many

cdr3_aa: CASSLYREGSPLHF
cdr3_nt: TGCGCCAGCAGCTTGTACAGGGAAGGTTCACCCCTCCACTTT
d_call: .
v_call: TRBV5-1
j_call: TRBJ1-6
clone_size: .

cdr3_aa: CASSKYSPIQGYTEAFF
cdr3_nt: TGTGCCAGTAGTAAATACTCCCCGATACAGGGATACACTGAAGCTTTCTTT
d_call: .
v_call: TRBV19
j_call: TRBJ1-1
clone_size: .

cdr3_aa: CASSLEGRWNTEAFF
cdr3_nt: TGTGCCAGCAGCTTAGAAGGACGCTGGAACACTGAAGCTTTCTTT
d_call: .
v_call: TRBV11-2
j_call: TRBJ1-1
clone_size: many

cdr3_aa: CASSVVPSTSIYTGEAFF
cdr3_nt: TGTGCCAGCAGCGTAGTCCCATCCACCTCGATCTACACAGGTGAAGCTTTCTTT
d_call: .
v_call: TRBV9
j_call: TRBJ1-1
clone_size: .

cdr3_aa: CASSLSVGTGTDTQYF
cdr3_nt: TGTGCCAGCAGTTTATCGGTTGGCACTGGCACAGATACGCAGTATTTT
d_call: .
v_call: TRBV27
j_call: TRBJ2-3
clone_size: many

cdr3_aa: CASSLPGQQFF
cdr3_nt: TGTGCCAGCAGTTTACCGGGACAGCAGTTCTTC
d_call: .
v_call: TRBV27
j_call: TRBJ2-1
clone_size: many

cdr3_aa: CASRLTSSYLDEQFF
cdr3_nt: TGTGCCAGCAGGCTGACTAGCTCTTATTTGGATGAGCAGTTCTTC
d_call: TRBD2
v_call: TRBV27
j_call: TRBJ2-1
clone_size: many

cdr3_aa: CASSPRLSLYNEQFF
cdr3_nt: TGTGCCAGCTCACCACGGCTCTCCCTCTACAATGAGCAGTTCTTC
d_call: .
v_call: TRBV18
j_call: TRBJ2-1
clone_size: many

cdr3_aa: CASSLTGLADSYNEQFF
cdr3_nt: TGTGCCAGCTCACTAACGGGACTAGCGGACTCCTACAATGAGCAGTTCTTC
d_call: TRBD2
v_call: TRBV18
j_call: TRBJ2-1
clone_size: few

cdr3_aa: CATSRDGGREKLFF
cdr3_nt: TGTGCCACCAGCAGGGATGGGGGAAGAGAAAAACTGTTTTTT
d_call: .
v_call: TRBV15
j_call: TRBJ1-4
clone_size: many

cdr3_aa: CASSPRSRGNYGYTF
cdr3_nt: TGTGCCAGTAGTCCTCGGAGCCGGGGGAACTATGGCTACACCTTC
d_call: .
v_call: TRBV19
j_call: TRBJ1-2
clone_size: few

cdr3_aa: CASSLPFSNTEAFF
cdr3_nt: TGTGCCAGCAGCTTACCATTCTCAAACACTGAAGCTTTCTTT
d_call: .
v_call: TRBV7-8
j_call: TRBJ1-1
clone_size: many

cdr3_aa: CASSPRPPENTGELFF
cdr3_nt: TGTGCCAGCAGCCCCCGGCCCCCTGAGAACACCGGGGAGCTGTTTTTT
d_call: .
v_call: TRBV7-2
j_call: TRBJ2-2
clone_size: few

cdr3_aa: CASSLLGASGIPGGYEQYF
cdr3_nt: TGTGCCAGCAGCTTATTAGGGGCTAGCGGGATTCCGGGGGGCTACGAGCAGTACTTC
d_call: TRBD2
v_call: TRBV13
j_call: TRBJ2-7
clone_size: many